Each of the 21 T cell receptor beta chains below was sequenced from the same sample in a study of T cells expressing NK-cell markers. After re-calling the 5' RACE reads, TCRdb lists one entry per CDR3 protein, DNA absent. Here the sample table reports about 540,000 distinct CDR3 sequences. The sequencing input was blood T cells: a sorted CD56 or NKG2C T cell subset, CD4+ or CD8+ T cells, or bulk PBMC T cells (not recorded which). The source of these receptors is a man between 18 and 29 years old in good health.

The genes are TRBV5-1 and TRBJ1-2; TCRdb's D call, TRBD1, is unchecked because there is no DNA. Germline V lookup: CDR1 SGHRS, CDR2 YFSETQ. The CDR3 contains 15 residues. This CDR3 reads CASSLAPDRNYGYTF.

The chain uses TRBV7-6 and TRBJ2-3; TCRdb proposes TRBD1, but this gene call is untestable without DNA. The CDR3 covers 15 residues. Germline V gene sequence: CDR1 SGHVS, CDR2 FNYEAQ. The CDR3 spells CASSQTGGYTDTQYF.

The chain carries TRBV15 and TRBJ2-2; TCRdb's D call of TRBD1 is untestable without DNA. The CDR3 runs to 18 residues. Germline-derived CDR1 and CDR2 are LNHNV and YYDKDF (reference sequence). CDR3 protein: CATSREGVTSRNTGELFF.

The chain carries TRBV6-2 or TRBV6-3 and TRBJ2-4; as DNA is missing, the TRBD2 call by TCRdb cannot be tested. CDR3 length: 15 amino acids. Germline V gene lookup returns CDR1 MNHEY and CDR2 SVGEGT. CDR3: CASTSPLGVKNIQYF.

V is TRBV5-6 and J is TRBJ2-5. CDR3 length equals 15 residues. Germline V CDR1 and CDR2: SGHDT, YYEEEE. The CDR3 here is CASSSKTEYQETQYF.

V and J are TRBV5-1 and TRBJ2-1; the D gene TCRdb calls, TRBD2, cannot be checked with no DNA. CDR3 length: 18 amino acids. The germline V gene has CDR1 SGHRS and CDR2 YFSETQ. The CDR3 region is CASSLESRRRSGNPFQFF.

The rearrangement uses TRBV6-1 and TRBJ2-2; the TRBD1 assignment by TCRdb is unverifiable without DNA. CDR1 and CDR2 from the germline V gene are MNHNS and SASEGT. The CDR3 contains 17 residues. CDR3 in amino acids: CASSRLEDRPLSGELFF.

The V call is TRBV5-1, the J call TRBJ2-2; the TCRdb call, TRBD2, lacks DNA for checking. CDR1 is SGHRS, CDR2 YFSETQ, per germline. The CDR3 loop spans 15 amino acids. The CDR3 is CASRTGAPNTGELFF.

The chain joins TRBV12-3 or TRBV12-4 to TRBJ1-2; the TCRdb D gene call, TRBD1, has no DNA to confirm it. The CDR3 runs to 14 residues. The CDR3 reads CASSLAGGNYGYTF.

The chain links TRBV12-3 or TRBV12-4 to TRBJ1-2; the D gene TCRdb calls, TRBD1, cannot be checked with no DNA. This CDR3 spans 14 amino acids. CDR3 protein: CASSGTGTGSGYTF.

The chain employs TRBV7-8 and TRBJ1-4; with no DNA, the TCRdb D assignment of TRBD1 cannot be verified. The V gene's germline CDR1 is SGHVS and CDR2 FQNEAQ. The CDR3 loop spans 17 amino acids. CDR3: CASSLIRGRGANEKLFF.

This rearrangement joins TRBV4-3 to TRBJ2-2; TCRdb reports TRBD1, a call that lacks DNA to check it against. The CDR3 runs to 15 residues. CDR1 is LGHNA, CDR2 YSLEER, per germline. This CDR3 is CASSQGQGNTGELFF.

CDR3 region: CASSLSGFPLHF. This rearrangement joins TRBV12-3 or TRBV12-4 to TRBJ1-6; TCRdb names TRBD1, which stays unverified in the absence of DNA. This CDR3 contains 12 residues.

This sequence joins TRBV29-1 and TRBJ1-2. The V gene's germline CDR1 is SQVTM and CDR2 ANQGSEA. The CDR3 loop spans 13 amino acids. The CDR3 sequence: CSVVDLGLEGYTF.

The chain combines TRBV20-1 with TRBJ2-2; lacking DNA, the TRBD2 call made by TCRdb goes unchecked. The CDR3 is made up of 17 amino acids. Germline CDR1 and CDR2: DFQATT and SNEGSKA (reference sequence). CDR3 residues: CSARGWTSGKNTGELFF.

The chain has TRBV7-2 and TRBJ2-5; TCRdb returns TRBD2, unconfirmable since there is no DNA. In germline, CDR1 is SGHTA, CDR2 FQGNSA. The CDR3 loop spans 16 amino acids. CDR3 sequence: CASSPPGLAGQETQYF.

This chain joins TRBV27 and TRBJ2-2. Germline V gene sequence: CDR1 MNHEY, CDR2 SMNVEV (reference sequence). CDR3 length equals 15 residues. CDR3 in amino acids: CASSSLSGITGELFF.

This chain connects TRBV7-9 to TRBJ2-5; as DNA is missing, the TRBD1 call by TCRdb cannot be tested. The CDR3 spans 15 residues. CDR1 SEHNR and CDR2 FQNEAQ come from the germline V gene (reference sequence). The CDR3 sequence is CASSRRLSAQETQYF.

This chain connects TRBV28 to TRBJ1-5; the TCRdb call, TRBD1, lacks DNA for checking. The CDR3 covers 17 residues. Per germline, CDR1 MDHEN and CDR2 SYDVKM. CDR3 region: CASSPTGDLYSNQPQHF. The variable domain in full, with the rest retrieved from reference TRBV28 and TRBJ1-5, is DVKVTQSSRYLVKRTGEKVFLECVQDMDHENMFWYRQDPGLGLRLIYFSYDVKMKEKGDIPEGYSVSREKKERFSLILESASTNQTSMYLCASSPTGDLYSNQPQHFGDGTRLSIL.

This chain uses TRBV6-1 with TRBJ1-1. The germline V gene encodes CDR1 MNHNS and CDR2 SASEGT. This CDR3 contains 14 residues. The CDR3 loop reads CASSEFEMNTEAFF.

The V and J genes are TRBV24-1 and TRBJ1-5; the D call of TRBD1 rests on TCRdb alone, since no DNA is present to check it. This CDR3 has 15 amino acids. CDR1 and CDR2 from the germline V gene are KGHDR and SFDVKD. The CDR3: CATSDSAGVHQPQHF.